The 23 T cell receptor beta chains presented below share a single source sample, sequenced in a study of blood T cell repertoires in COVID-19. Clones were read by immunoSEQ multiplex PCR, and TCRdb kept only the in-frame ones, dropping some. The table includes 180,000 or so clones, approximately 80% detected once. The sample taken for sequencing was PBMCs or T cells enriched from blood (not recorded which). These receptors were collected from a man between 50 and 59 years old who had recovered from COVID-19.

In its sample, this clone was seen once. The rearrangement uses TRBV2 and TRBJ2-7; D may be TRBD1 (6 bases). Germline V lookup: CDR1 SNHLY, CDR2 FYNNEI. The V and J ends lost 5 bases and 3 bases respectively, with 14 bases between them. This CDR3 contains 14 residues. The CDR3 sequence: CASSQQGARYEQYF. Written as DNA, the CDR3 is TGTGCCAGCAGTCAACAGGGAGCCCGCTACGAGCAGTACTTC.

This sequence joins TRBV29-1 and TRBJ2-3; D is perhaps TRBD2 (6 bases). CDR3 length: 14 residues. The ends were cut back, 4 bases at V and 2 bases at J, with 13 bases in the middle. Germline V lookup: CDR1 SQVTM, CDR2 ANQGSEA. CDR3 amino acids: CSVGGTGDTDTQYF. In DNA form, the CDR3 reads TGCAGCGTTGGGGGGACTGGGGACACAGATACGCAGTATTTT.

The rearrangement links TRBV2 to TRBJ2-7, with D perhaps matching TRBD1 (6 bases). The V gene lost 1 base and the J gene lost 7 bases, with 17 bases spanning the gap. The CDR3 consists of 15 residues. The germline gives CDR1 SNHLY, CDR2 FYNNEI. CDR3 protein: CASSEGYRDPTEQYF. For the CDR3, the DNA is TGTGCCAGCAGTGAAGGGTACAGGGATCCTACGGAGCAGTACTTC.

The chain joins TRBV28 to TRBJ1-3, with a weak D call TRBD1 (5 bases). The V gene's germline CDR1 is MDHEN and CDR2 SYDVKM. CDR3 size: 13 residues. V lost 3 bases, J lost 3 bases, and 6 bases lay in between. CDR3 in amino acids: CASSFQGGNTIYF. The CDR3 nucleotides read TGTGCCAGCAGTTTCCAGGGTGGAAACACCATATATTTT.

The V gene is TRBV9, the J gene TRBJ2-1, with 11 bases lining up with TRBD2. J gave up 10 bases and V 3 bases, and 9 bases lay outside the gene matches. Per the germline V gene, CDR1 is SGDLS and CDR2 is YYNGEE. The CDR3 has 15 amino acids. CDR3 bases: TGTGCCAGCAGCGCCTTAGCGGGGGGGGGCGAGGAGCAGTTCTTC. Amino acid sequence: CASSALAGGGEEQFF.

In the case of this clone: This sample includes further DNA sequences coding for the same CDR3. The J gene is TRBJ1-4, the V gene TRBV7-9; D gene unclear. CDR1 and CDR2 (germline): SEHNR, FQNEAQ (reference sequence). Trimming pared 2 bases from V and 6 bases from J, leaving 7 bases between. This CDR3 region has 13 residues. The CDR3, as DNA: TGTGCCAGCAGCTTAAGCGGGGATGAAAAACTGTTTTTT. The encoded protein is CASSLSGDEKLFF.

The CDR3 DNA is TGTGCCAGCAGCCGTGGTAGCGGGGGGATTAAGACCTACGAGCAGTACTTC. Its protein is CASSRGSGGIKTYEQYF. The gene calls are TRBV7-8 and TRBJ2-7; 10 bases align to TRBD2. This CDR3 has 17 residues. Germline V lookup: CDR1 SGHVS, CDR2 FQNEAQ. The V and J ends lost 5 bases and 2 bases, in that order; junction bases with no gene match: 12.

The CDR3 bases are TGTGCCAGCAGCTCTTTTAGCACAGATACGCAGTATTTT. Its translation is CASSSFSTDTQYF. The chain uses TRBV5-4 and TRBJ2-3; D ambiguous. V dropped 3 bases and J dropped 0 bases, with 5 bases sitting between them. The CDR3 is 13 amino acids. From germline, CDR1 is SGHNT and CDR2 YYREEE (reference sequence).

V is TRBV30 and J is TRBJ1-3; a possible D gene is TRBD1 (6 bases). V was shortened by 8 bases and J by 0 bases, with 14 bases between the two germline ends. There are 14 residues in the CDR3. Germline values: CDR1 GTSNPN, CDR2 SVGIG (reference sequence). CDR3 nucleotides: TGTGCCGCGAAGGGGGGGGGCTCTGGAAACACCATATATTTT. Its translation: CAAKGGGSGNTIYF.

This chain connects TRBV10-3 to TRBJ1-1; no reliable D call. CDR3 length: 14 residues. Germline-derived CDR1 and CDR2 are ENHRY and SYGVKD. The V gene lost 2 bases and the J gene lost 6 bases, with 13 bases spanning the gap. The CDR3 bases are TGTGCCATCAGTGAGATGGTCCATCAGGCTGAAGCTTTCTTT. Amino acids: CAISEMVHQAEAFF.

The rearrangement uses TRBV9 and TRBJ2-2; 12 positions agree with TRBD2. The CDR3 has 18 amino acids. J gave up 4 bases and V 4 bases, and 11 bases lay outside the gene matches. CDR1 and CDR2 from the germline V gene are SGDLS and YYNGEE. CDR3 protein: CASSPRPPGLAGTGELFF. As DNA, the CDR3 is TGTGCCAGCAGCCCTCGGCCCCCGGGACTAGCGGGCACCGGGGAGCTGTTTTTT.

A single count supports this clone. This chain links TRBV12-3 or TRBV12-4 with TRBJ1-1; D remains ambiguous. Trimming pared 3 bases from V and 10 bases from J, leaving 15 bases between. CDR3 size: 13 residues. CDR3: CASSFLIQTGAFF. CDR3 bases: TGTGCCAGCAGTTTTCTTATACAAACGGGAGCTTTCTTT.

V gene TRBV9 combines with J gene TRBJ2-7; 7 positions match TRBD2. Germline CDR1 SGDLS, CDR2 YYNGEE. The J segment lost 6 bases and the V segment lost 0 bases, leaving 12 bases of the junction unmatched. The CDR3 extends over 16 amino acids. CDR3 protein: CASSVESGVVPIEQYF. CDR3 nucleotides: TGTGCCAGCAGCGTAGAGAGCGGGGTCGTCCCTATCGAGCAGTACTTC.

The V call is TRBV10-2, the J call TRBJ1-2; no reliable D call. This CDR3 is 13 amino acids long. Trimming took off 5 bases at V and 4 bases at J, with 11 bases between the two ends. The germline CDR1 and CDR2 sequences are WSHSY and SAAADI. The CDR3 spells CASSSTTTYGYTF. CDR3 bases: TGCGCCAGCAGTTCCACCACTACCTATGGCTACACCTTC.

CDR3 sequence: CASSPGQSNYGYTF. CDR3 nucleotide sequence: TGTGCCAGCAGCCCGGGACAGAGTAACTATGGCTACACCTTC. The chain links TRBV3-1 (or the pseudogene TRBV3-2) to TRBJ1-2; TRBD1 matches 7 bases. The V gene's germline CDR1 is LGHDT and CDR2 YNNKEL (reference sequence). CDR3 length equals 14 residues. V lost 4 bases to trimming and J lost 1 base; unmatched junction nucleotides: 3.

This chain uses TRBV19 with TRBJ2-3, with 7 nucleotides matching TRBD2. This CDR3 spans 16 amino acids. Trimming at V came to 5 bases and at J to 5 bases, leaving 13 bases not matched to a gene. Per germline, CDR1 LNHDA and CDR2 SQIVND (reference sequence). CDR3 in DNA: TGTGCCAGTAGTGGTCGAGCCGGGGAGGGCGTAGATACGCAGTATTTT. Amino acid sequence: CASSGRAGEGVDTQYF.

The rearrangement links TRBV28 to TRBJ1-5, with D perhaps TRBD1 (5 bases). Germline CDR1 reads MDHEN; CDR2 reads SYDVKM. The CDR3 runs 17 residues. Trimming shortened V by 8 bases and J by 0 bases, and 20 bases separated the two germline ends. The CDR3 DNA is TGTGCCAGCCGTTCGGACATTCGACTGGCTAGCAATCAGCCCCAGCATTTT. It is translated as CASRSDIRLASNQPQHF.

This clone was detected only a few times. The same CDR3 can be traced to other DNA sequences in this sample. The chain uses TRBV3-1 (or the pseudogene TRBV3-2) and TRBJ1-1; D possibly corresponds to TRBD1 (6 bases). The CDR3 spans 14 residues. Germline V CDR1 and CDR2: LGHDT, YNNKEL (reference sequence). Deletions cut 1 base from V and 4 bases from J, with 10 bases between. CDR3 amino acids: CASSQVRGGTEAFF. The CDR3 nucleotides read TGTGCCAGCAGCCAAGTAAGAGGGGGCACTGAAGCTTTCTTT.

This rearrangement joins TRBV29-1 to TRBJ2-7; 9 nucleotides line up with TRBD1. The CDR3 covers 15 residues. Germline CDR1 and CDR2: SQVTM and ANQGSEA. V was pared by 7 bases and J by 1 base, with 11 bases of the junction left unmatched. DNA for the CDR3: TGCAGCGCCACTGAGGAGGACAGGGGTTCCTACGAGCAGTACTTC. Translation gives CSATEEDRGSYEQYF.

This clone was seen a single time. The chain uses TRBV28 and TRBJ1-2, with D possibly TRBD1 on 5 matching bases. This CDR3 has 13 amino acids. Germline V CDR1 and CDR2: MDHEN, SYDVKM. V dropped 5 bases and J dropped 6 bases, with 13 bases sitting between them. In DNA, the CDR3 is TGTGCCAGCAGTCCTGGCGGCAGGGATGGCTACACCTTC. Amino acid sequence: CASSPGGRDGYTF.

The chain links TRBV19 to TRBJ2-3; tentatively, D is TRBD2 (5 bases). V was cut by 6 bases and J by 1 base, with 14 bases left in between. The germline V gene has CDR1 LNHDA and CDR2 SQIVND (reference sequence). This CDR3 is built from 15 residues. For the CDR3, the DNA is TGTGCCAGTAGCGTCGGAGGAGGCCGCACAGATACGCAGTATTTT. Translation gives CASSVGGGRTDTQYF.

The chain recombines TRBV4-1 with TRBJ2-7; TRBD2 matches at 16 bases. V dropped 0 bases and J dropped 4; count of bases not matched to a gene: 12. Germline-derived CDR1 and CDR2 are MGHRA and YSYEKL. The CDR3 is 20 residues long. Here the CDR3 reads CASSQEVVSGTSGGAYEQYF. CDR3 sequence (DNA): TGCGCCAGCAGCCAAGAGGTTGTGTCCGGGACTAGCGGGGGGGCGTACGAGCAGTACTTC.

CDR3 protein: CASSQKLNTEAFF. The CDR3 bases are TGTGCCAGCAGCCAGAAACTGAACACTGAAGCTTTCTTT. V and J are TRBV12-3 or TRBV12-4 and TRBJ1-1; D unclear. The CDR3 loop spans 13 amino acids. The V end was cut by 6 bases, the J end by 0 bases, with 8 bases between.